The entry that follows covers one T cell receptor beta chain sequence. This PCR relied on a set of 60 Vbeta primers and 13 Jbeta primers. Libraries were prepared by immunoSEQ multiplex PCR; TCRdb keeps only in-frame clonotypes and omits some of them. This sample carries roughly 200,000 clones, about 9% of them seen once, and the ten largest clones take 1% to 1.5%. The data belong to a study of cytomegalovirus exposure and HLA in healthy donors. Trimming took off 4 bases at V and 2 bases at J, with 13 bases between the two ends. Looked up from germline, CDR1 is SGHNT and CDR2 is YYREEE (reference sequence). CDR3 size: 15 residues.

Sequencing was performed on PBMCs. The chain couples TRBV5-4 to TRBJ2-4; D uncertain. This TCR derives from a woman aged 30 to 39 in good health and CMV-seropositive. The CDR3 region has the DNA TGTGCCAGCAGCCGCCCAGAAGTTACCAAAAACATTCAGTACTTC. Protein sequence: CASSRPEVTKNIQYF. The full variable domain, completed using reference TRBV5-4 and TRBJ2-4, is ETGVTQSPTHLIKTRGQQVTLRCSSQSGHNTVSWYQQALGQGPQFIFQYYREEENGRGNFPPRFSGLQFPNYSSELNVNALELDDSALYLCASSRPEVTKNIQYFGAGTRLSVL.